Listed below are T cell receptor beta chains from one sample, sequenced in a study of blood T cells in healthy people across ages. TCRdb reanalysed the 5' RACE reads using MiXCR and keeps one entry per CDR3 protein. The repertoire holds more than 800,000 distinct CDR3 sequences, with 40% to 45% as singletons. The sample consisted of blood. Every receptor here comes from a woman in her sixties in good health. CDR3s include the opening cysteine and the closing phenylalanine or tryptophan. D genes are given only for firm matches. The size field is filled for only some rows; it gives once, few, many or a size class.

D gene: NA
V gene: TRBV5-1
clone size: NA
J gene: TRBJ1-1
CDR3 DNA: TGCGCCAGCAGCTTGGTGGCAGACACTGAAGCTTTCTTT
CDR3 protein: CASSLVADTEAFF

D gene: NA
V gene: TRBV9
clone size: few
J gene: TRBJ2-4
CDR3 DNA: TGTGCCAGCAGCGTAGCTGGAAGCGGCGACATTCAGTACTTC
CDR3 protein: CASSVAGSGDIQYF

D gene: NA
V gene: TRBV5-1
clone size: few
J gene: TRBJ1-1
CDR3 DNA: TGCGCCAGCAGCTTGGCCAGGGAGGGTTGGGAAGCTTTCTTT
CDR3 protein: CASSLAREGWEAFF

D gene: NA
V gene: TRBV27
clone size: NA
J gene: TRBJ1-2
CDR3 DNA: TGTGCCAGCAGTTTATGGCCACAGCCTTATAACTATGGCTACACCTTC
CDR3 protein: CASSLWPQPYNYGYTF

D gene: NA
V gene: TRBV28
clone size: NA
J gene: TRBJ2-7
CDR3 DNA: TGTGCCAGCAGTTGGGACGCGGGGTTCTCCTACGAGCAGTACTTC
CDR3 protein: CASSWDAGFSYEQYF

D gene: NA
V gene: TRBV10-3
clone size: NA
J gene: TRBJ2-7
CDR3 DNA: TGTGCCATCAGTGACGGGGTTACCTCCTACGAGCAGTACTTC
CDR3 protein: CAISDGVTSYEQYF

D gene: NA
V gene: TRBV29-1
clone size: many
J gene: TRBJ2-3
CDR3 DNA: TGCAGCCTAAGTGTCGGCACAGATACGCAGTATTTT
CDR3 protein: CSLSVGTDTQYF

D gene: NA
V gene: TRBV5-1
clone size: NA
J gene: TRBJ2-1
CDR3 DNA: TGCGCCAGCAGCTTGGCCCAGCGGCAAGCCGGAGCGCAGTTCTTC
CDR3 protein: CASSLAQRQAGAQFF

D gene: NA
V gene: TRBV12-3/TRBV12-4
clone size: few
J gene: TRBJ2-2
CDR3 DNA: TGTGCCAGCAATACCCTGAACACCGGGGAGCTGTTTTTT
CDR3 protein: CASNTLNTGELFF

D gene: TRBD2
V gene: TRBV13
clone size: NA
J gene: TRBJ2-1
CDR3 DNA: TGTGCCAGCAGCTTATTGGCGGGAGGGCCTAGGTACAATGAGCAGTTCTTC
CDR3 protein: CASSLLAGGPRYNEQFF

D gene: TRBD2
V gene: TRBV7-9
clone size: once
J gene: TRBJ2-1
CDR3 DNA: TGTGCCAGCAGCTTATTAGACCTTCCTAGCGGAAGGATCAATGAGCAGTTCTTC
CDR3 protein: CASSLLDLPSGRINEQFF

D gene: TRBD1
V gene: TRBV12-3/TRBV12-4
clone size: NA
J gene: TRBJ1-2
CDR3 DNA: TGTGCCAGCAGTAAGACAGGGTATGGCTACACCTTC
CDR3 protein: CASSKTGYGYTF

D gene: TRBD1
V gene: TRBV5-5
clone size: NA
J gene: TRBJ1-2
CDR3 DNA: TGTGCCAGCAGCTGGACAGGGAGCTATGGCTACACCTTC
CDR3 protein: CASSWTGSYGYTF

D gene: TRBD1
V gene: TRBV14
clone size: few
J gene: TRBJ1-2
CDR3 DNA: TGTGCCAGCAGCCGACAGGGAGGGTATAACTACACCTTC
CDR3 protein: CASSRQGGYNYTF

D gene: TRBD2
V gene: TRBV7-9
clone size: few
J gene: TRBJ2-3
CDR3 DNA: TGTGCCAGCAGCTTGGGTAGCGGGGTAAGGGATACGCAGTATTTT
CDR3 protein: CASSLGSGVRDTQYF

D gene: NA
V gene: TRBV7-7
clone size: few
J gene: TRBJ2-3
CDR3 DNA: TGTGCCAGCAGCCCCATAGGAGTAGCAGATACGCAGTATTTT
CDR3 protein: CASSPIGVADTQYF

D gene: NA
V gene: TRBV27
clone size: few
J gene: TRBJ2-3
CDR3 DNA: TGTGCCAGCAGTATGCCGGGACTGGGAGTCACAGATACGCAGTATTTT
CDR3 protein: CASSMPGLGVTDTQYF

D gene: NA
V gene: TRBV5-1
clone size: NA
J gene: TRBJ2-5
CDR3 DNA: TGCGCCAGCAGCTTGGAGGCGGGAACGGGAGAGACCCAGTACTTC
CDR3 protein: CASSLEAGTGETQYF

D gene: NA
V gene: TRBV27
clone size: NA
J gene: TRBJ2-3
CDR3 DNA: TGTGCCAGCAGTTTAAGCAGCGCTGGGGCAGATACGCAGTATTTT
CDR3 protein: CASSLSSAGADTQYF

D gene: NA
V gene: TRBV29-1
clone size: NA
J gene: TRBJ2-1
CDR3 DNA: TGCAGCGTTGAAGATGGTGCTGGGAATGAGCAGTTCTTC
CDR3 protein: CSVEDGAGNEQFF

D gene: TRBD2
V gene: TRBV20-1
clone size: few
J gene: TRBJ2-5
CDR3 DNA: TGCAGTGCGACCCCATTAGCGGGTACTGAAGAGACCCAGTACTTC
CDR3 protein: CSATPLAGTEETQYF

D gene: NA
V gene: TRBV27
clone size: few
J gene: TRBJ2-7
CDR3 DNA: TGTGCCAGCAGTTCCTCACAGCGGGTTGGGAGGTATGAGCAGTACTTC
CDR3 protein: CASSSSQRVGRYEQYF

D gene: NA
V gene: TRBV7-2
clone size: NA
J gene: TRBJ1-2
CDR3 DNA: TGTGCCAGCAGCTTAGAGGCGGGCTACACCTTC
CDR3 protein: CASSLEAGYTF

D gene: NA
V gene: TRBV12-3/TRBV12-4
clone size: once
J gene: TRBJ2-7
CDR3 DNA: TGTGCCAGCACTCTCTCGACAGGAGACGAGCAGTACTTC
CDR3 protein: CASTLSTGDEQYF

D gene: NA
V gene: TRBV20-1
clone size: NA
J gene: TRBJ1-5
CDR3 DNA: TGCAGTGCTAGGATGACAGTCAATCAGCCCCAGCATTTT
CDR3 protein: CSARMTVNQPQHF

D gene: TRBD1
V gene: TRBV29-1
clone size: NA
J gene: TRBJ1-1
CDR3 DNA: TGCAGCGGCAGGGGGACAGGGTCTGACACTGAAGCTTTCTTT
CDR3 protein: CSGRGTGSDTEAFF

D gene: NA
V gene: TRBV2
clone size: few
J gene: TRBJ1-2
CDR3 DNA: TGTGCCAAAAGGGAGGGCAACTATGGCTACACCTTC
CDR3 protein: CAKREGNYGYTF

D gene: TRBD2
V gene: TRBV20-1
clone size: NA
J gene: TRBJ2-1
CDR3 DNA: TGCAGTGCTAGAGATCTGAGACTAGCTAGTGAGCAGTTCTTC
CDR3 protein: CSARDLRLASEQFF

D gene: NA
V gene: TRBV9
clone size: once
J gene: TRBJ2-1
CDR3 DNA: TGTGCCAGCAGCGCACAGGGCGCCCAGTTCTTC
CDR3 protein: CASSAQGAQFF

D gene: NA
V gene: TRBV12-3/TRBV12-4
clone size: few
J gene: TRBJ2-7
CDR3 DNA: TGTGCCAGCAGTTTAACATACGGAACCTACGAGCAGTACTTC
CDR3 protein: CASSLTYGTYEQYF

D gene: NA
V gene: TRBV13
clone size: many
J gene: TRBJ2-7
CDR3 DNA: TGTGCCAGCAGCTTAGGCGCCAGTTTCTACGAGCAGTACTTC
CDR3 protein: CASSLGASFYEQYF

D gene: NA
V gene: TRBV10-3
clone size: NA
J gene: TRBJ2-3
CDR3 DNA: TGTGCCATCACGTCAGGCCAGGGAAGAGATACGCAGTATTTT
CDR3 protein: CAITSGQGRDTQYF

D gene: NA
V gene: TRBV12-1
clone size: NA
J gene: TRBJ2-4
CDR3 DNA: TGTGCCAGATCGACAGGGAGGATGGGCATAAACATTCAGTACTTC
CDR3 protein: CARSTGRMGINIQYF

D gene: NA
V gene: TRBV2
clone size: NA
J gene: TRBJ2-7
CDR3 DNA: TGTGCCAGCAGTGAAGCGTTAGCTTATAACCACGAGCAGTACTTC
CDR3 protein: CASSEALAYNHEQYF

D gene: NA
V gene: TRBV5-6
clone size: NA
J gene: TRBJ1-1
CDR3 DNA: TGTGCCAGCAGCTTGGAGGGGCCGGGCCGAAACATGAACACTGAAGCTTTCTTT
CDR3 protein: CASSLEGPGRNMNTEAFF

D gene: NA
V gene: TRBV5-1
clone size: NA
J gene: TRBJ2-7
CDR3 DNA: TGCGCCAGCAGCCCTCAGGGAGGGGGCACCCTCTACGAGCAGTACTTC
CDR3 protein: CASSPQGGGTLYEQYF

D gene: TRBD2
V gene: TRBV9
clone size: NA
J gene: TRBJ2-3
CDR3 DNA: TGTGCCAGCAGCGTAGGACTAGCGGGAGACCCGGAAGATACGCAGTATTTT
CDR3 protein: CASSVGLAGDPEDTQYF

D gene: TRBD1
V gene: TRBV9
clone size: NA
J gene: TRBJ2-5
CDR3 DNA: TGTGCCAGCAGCTTCGGACAGGACAAAGAGACCCAGTACTTC
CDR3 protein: CASSFGQDKETQYF

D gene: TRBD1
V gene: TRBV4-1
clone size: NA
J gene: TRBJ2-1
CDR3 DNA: TGCGCCAGCAGCCAAGTCGGACAGGGGAGCAATGAGCAGTTCTTC
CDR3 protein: CASSQVGQGSNEQFF

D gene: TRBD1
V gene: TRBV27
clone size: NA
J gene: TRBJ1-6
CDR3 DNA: TGTGCCAGCAGTTTACAGGGGGCTGGCTATAATTCACCCCTCCACTTT
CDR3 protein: CASSLQGAGYNSPLHF

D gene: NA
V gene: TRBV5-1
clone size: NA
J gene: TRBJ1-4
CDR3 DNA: TGCGCCAGCAGCGAGAACAGTGGTGAAAAACTGTTTTTT
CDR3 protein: CASSENSGEKLFF

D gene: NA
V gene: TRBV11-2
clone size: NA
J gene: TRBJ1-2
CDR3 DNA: TGTGCCAGCGCCCGGGGTGCAGGAGGGAACTATGGCTACACCTTC
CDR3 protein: CASARGAGGNYGYTF

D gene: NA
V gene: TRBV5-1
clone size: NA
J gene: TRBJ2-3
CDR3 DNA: TGCGCCAGCAGGCACCCCACCGCAGATACGCAGTATTTT
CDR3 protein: CASRHPTADTQYF

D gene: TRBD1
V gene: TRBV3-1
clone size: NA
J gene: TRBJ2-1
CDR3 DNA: TGTGCCTGCAGCCAAGCGACAGGGATGAAATACAATGAGCAGTTCTTC
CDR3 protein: CACSQATGMKYNEQFF

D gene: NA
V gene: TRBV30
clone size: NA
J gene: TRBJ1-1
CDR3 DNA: TGTGCCTGGAGTGAGGTGCAGGCTAACACTGAAGCTTTCTTT
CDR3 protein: CAWSEVQANTEAFF

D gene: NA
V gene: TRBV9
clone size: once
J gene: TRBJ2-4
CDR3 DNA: TGTGCCAGCAGCCGGGGGAGTGAAGCCTTTCAGTACTTC
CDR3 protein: CASSRGSEAFQYF

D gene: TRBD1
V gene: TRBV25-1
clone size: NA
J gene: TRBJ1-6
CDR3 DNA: TGTGCCAGCAGGGAGGACAGGGGGATTAATTCACCCCTCCACTTT
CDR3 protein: CASREDRGINSPLHF

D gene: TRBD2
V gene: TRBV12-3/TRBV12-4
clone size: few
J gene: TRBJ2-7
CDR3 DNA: TGTGCCAGCACCTACGGGGGGGGCTGGGTCGAGCAGTACTTC
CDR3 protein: CASTYGGGWVEQYF